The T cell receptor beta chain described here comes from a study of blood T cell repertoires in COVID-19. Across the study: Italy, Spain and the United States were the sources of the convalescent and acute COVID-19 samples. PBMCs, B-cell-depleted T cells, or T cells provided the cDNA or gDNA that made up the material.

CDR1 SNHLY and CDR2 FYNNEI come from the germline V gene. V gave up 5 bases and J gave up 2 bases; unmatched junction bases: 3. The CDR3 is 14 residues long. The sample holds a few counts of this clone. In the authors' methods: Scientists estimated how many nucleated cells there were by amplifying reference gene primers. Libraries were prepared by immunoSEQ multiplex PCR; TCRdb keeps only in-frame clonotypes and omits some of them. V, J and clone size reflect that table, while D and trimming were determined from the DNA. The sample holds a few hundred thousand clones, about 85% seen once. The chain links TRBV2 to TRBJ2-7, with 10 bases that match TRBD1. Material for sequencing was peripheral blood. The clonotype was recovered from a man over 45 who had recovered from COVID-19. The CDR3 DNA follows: TGTGCCAGCAGTCAAGGACAGGGGGCCTACGAGCAGTACTTC. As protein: CASSQGQGAYEQYF.